This T cell receptor beta chain was captured by sequencing in a study of T-cell reconstitution after alpha-beta-depleted transplantation in children. Unique molecular identifiers were incorporated when the TCRbeta library was constructed. One entry per CDR3 protein results from TCRdb running MiXCR on the PCR reads. This sample carries about 500,000 distinct CDR3 sequences, approximately 10% of them seen once, and the ten largest clones take about 14%. V gave up 7 bases and J gave up 0 bases; unmatched junction bases: 4. The germline gives CDR1 SGHRS, CDR2 YFSETQ. The CDR3 has 15 amino acids. This clonotype appeared a few times. What it binds is unknown. Study-level findings and limits: The study traced high day-60 TCRbeta diversity in some patients to surviving recipient T cells and thymic progenitors. Diversity and T-cell counts at one year after transplant derived mostly from new T cells. Reported findings indicate that, about two months after transplant, alpha-beta T cells came from several hundred expanded clones, which were derived from non-depleted graft cells.

This receptor was taken from a female patient aged 2-9 years who had a stem cell transplant for aplastic anemia, so the T cells may come from the graft donor. This material consisted of PBMCs, mostly from graft donor cells, taken 180 days after TCRalphabeta/CD19-depleted stem cell transplant. The rearrangement links TRBV5-1 to TRBJ2-2, with TRBD2 identical over 9 bases. Here the CDR3 DNA reads TGCGCCAGCTCCCTAGCGGGAACGAACACCGGGGAGCTGTTTTTT. The encoded protein is CASSLAGTNTGELFF.